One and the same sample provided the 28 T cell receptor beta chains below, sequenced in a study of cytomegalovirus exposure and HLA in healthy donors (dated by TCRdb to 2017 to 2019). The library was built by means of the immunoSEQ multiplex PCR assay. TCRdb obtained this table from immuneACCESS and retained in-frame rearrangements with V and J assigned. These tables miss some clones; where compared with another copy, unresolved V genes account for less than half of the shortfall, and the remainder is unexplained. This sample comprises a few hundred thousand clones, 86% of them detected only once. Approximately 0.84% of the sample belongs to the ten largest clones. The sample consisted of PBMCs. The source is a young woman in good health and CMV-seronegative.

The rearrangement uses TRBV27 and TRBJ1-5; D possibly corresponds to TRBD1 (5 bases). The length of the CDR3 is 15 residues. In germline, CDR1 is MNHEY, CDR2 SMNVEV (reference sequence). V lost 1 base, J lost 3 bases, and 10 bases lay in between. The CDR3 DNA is TGTGCCAGCAGTTTATGGGCAGGGAACAATCAGCCCCAGCATTTT. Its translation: CASSLWAGNNQPQHF.

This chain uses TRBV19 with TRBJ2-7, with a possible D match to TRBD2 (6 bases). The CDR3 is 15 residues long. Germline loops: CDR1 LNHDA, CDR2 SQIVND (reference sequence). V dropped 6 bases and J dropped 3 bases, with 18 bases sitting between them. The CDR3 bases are TGTGCCAGTAGCACCTTGGCGGGACTCCGCTACGAGCAGTACTTC. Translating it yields CASSTLAGLRYEQYF.

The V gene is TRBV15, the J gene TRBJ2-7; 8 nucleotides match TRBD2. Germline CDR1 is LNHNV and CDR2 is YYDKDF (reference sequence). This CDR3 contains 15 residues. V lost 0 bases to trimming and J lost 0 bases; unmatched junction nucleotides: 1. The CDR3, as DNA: TGTGCCACCAGCAGAGAGACTAGCGCCTCCTACGAGCAGTACTTC. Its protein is CATSRETSASYEQYF.

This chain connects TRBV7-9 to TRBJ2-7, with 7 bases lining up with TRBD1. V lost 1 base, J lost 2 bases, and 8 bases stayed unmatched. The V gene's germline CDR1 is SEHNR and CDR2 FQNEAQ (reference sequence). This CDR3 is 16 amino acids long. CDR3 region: CASSLGAGGVPYEQYF. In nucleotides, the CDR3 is TGTGCCAGCAGCTTAGGAGCAGGGGGAGTCCCCTACGAGCAGTACTTC.

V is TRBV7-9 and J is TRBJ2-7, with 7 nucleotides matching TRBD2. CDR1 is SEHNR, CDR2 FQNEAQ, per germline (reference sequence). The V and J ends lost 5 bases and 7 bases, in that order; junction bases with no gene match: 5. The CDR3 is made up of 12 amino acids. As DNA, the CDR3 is TGTGCCAGCAGCGTAGGCGGGAGTGAGCAGTACTTC. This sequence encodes CASSVGGSEQYF.

The CDR3, as DNA: TGTGCCAGCAGCCTGGGGCAAACGCAGTATTTT. This gives the protein CASSLGQTQYF. The chain links TRBV5-6 to TRBJ2-3; a possible D gene is TRBD1 (5 bases). Germline V CDR1 and CDR2: SGHDT, YYEEEE. V gave up 4 bases and J gave up 9 bases, with 9 bases separating them. The CDR3 totals 11 residues.

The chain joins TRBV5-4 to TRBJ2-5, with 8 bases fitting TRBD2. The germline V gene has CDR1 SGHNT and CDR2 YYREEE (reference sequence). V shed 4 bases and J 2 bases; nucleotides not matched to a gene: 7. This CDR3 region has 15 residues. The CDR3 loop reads CASSLRSGRQETQYF. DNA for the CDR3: TGTGCCAGCAGCCTTCGAAGCGGGAGACAAGAGACCCAGTACTTC.

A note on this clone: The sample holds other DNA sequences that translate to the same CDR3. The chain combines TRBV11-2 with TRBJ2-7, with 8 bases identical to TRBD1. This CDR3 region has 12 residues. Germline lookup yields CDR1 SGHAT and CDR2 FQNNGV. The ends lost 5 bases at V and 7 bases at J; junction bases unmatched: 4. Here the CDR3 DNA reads TGTGCCAGCAGCCTCGACAGGGGAGAGCAGTACTTC. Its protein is CASSLDRGEQYF. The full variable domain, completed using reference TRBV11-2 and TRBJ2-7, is EAGVAQSPRYKIIEKRQSVAFWCNPISGHATLYWYQQILGQGPKLLIQFQNNGVVDDSQLPKDRFSAERLKGVDSTLKIQPAKLEDSAVYLCASSLDRGEQYFGPGTRLTVT.

The DNA for the CDR3 is TGTGCCAGCAGAACCGGGACAGCAAACACTGAAGCTTTCTTT. This sequence encodes CASRTGTANTEAFF. The chain joins TRBV9 to TRBJ1-1; the match to TRBD1 covers 7 bases. V lost 5 bases and J lost 2; bases outside the gene matches: 6. This CDR3 comprises 14 residues. The germline gives CDR1 SGDLS, CDR2 YYNGEE.

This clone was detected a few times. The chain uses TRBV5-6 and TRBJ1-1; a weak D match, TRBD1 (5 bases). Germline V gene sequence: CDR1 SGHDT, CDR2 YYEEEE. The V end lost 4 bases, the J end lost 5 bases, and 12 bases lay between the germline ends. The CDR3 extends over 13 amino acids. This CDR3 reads CASSAQGSTEAFF. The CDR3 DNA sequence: TGTGCCAGCAGCGCCCAGGGTTCGACTGAAGCTTTCTTT.

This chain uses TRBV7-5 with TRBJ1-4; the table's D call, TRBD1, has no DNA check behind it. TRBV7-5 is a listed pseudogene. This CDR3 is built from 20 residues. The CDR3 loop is CARKSPGQGARDFPPEKLFF. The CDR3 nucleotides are TGTGCCAGAAAATCCCCGGGACAGGGGGCGCGTGATTTCCCCCCCGAAAAACTGTTTTTT.

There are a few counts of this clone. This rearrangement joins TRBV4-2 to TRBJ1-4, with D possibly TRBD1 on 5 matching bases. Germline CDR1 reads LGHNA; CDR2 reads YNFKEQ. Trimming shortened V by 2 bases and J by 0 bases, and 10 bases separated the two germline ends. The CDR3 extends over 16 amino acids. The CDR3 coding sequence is TGTGCCAGCAGCCAAAGATGGGGCTCAACTAATGAAAAACTGTTTTTT. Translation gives CASSQRWGSTNEKLFF.

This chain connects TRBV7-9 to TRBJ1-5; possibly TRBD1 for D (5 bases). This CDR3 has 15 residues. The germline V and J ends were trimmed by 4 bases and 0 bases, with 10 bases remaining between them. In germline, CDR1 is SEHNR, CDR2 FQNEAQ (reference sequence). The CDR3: CASSSLGGSNQPQHF. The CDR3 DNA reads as TGTGCCAGCAGCTCGCTCGGGGGTAGCAATCAGCCCCAGCATTTT.

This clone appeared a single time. This chain's CDR3 is CASSESGQGREKLFF. The CDR3 DNA follows: TGTGCCAGCAGTGAATCGGGACAGGGACGTGAAAAACTGTTTTTT. The genes are TRBV2 and TRBJ1-4, with 9 positions matching TRBD1. This CDR3 spans 15 amino acids. Looked up from germline, CDR1 is SNHLY and CDR2 is FYNNEI. Losses at the gene ends were 2 bases for V and 7 bases for J; bases not matched to a gene: 5.

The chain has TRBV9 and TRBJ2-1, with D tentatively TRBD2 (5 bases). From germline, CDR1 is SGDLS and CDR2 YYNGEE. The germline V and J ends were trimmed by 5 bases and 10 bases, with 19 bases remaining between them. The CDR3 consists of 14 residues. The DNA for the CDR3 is TGTGCCAGCAGTTCGGGGTTTCCCGCCAGCGAGCAGTTCTTC. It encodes CASSSGFPASEQFF.

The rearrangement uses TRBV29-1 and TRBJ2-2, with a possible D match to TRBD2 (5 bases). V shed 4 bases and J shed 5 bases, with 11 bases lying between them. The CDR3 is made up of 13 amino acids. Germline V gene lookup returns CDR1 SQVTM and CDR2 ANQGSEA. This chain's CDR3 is CSVGVERTGELFF. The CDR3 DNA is TGCAGCGTTGGCGTCGAGCGGACCGGGGAGCTGTTTTTT.

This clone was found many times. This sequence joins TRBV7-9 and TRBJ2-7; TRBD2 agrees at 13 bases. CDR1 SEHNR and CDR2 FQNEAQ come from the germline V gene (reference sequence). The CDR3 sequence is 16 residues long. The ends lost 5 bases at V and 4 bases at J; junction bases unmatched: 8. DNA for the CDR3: TGTGCCAGCAGCAAGGGACTAGCGGGGACGCTATACGAGCAGTACTTC. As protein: CASSKGLAGTLYEQYF.

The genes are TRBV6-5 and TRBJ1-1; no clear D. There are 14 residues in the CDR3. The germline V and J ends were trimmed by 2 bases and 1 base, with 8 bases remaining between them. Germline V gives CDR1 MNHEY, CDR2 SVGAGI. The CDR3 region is CASSYTGQNTEAFF. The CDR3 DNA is TGTGCCAGCAGTTACACTGGGCAGAACACTGAAGCTTTCTTT.

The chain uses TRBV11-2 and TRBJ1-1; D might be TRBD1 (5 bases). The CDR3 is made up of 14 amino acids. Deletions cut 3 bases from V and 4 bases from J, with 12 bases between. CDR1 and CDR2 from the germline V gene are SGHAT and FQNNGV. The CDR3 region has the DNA TGTGCCAGCAGCTTCGGTTTGGGGGGCACTGAAGCTTTCTTT. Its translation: CASSFGLGGTEAFF. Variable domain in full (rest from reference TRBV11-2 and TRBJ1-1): EAGVAQSPRYKIIEKRQSVAFWCNPISGHATLYWYQQILGQGPKLLIQFQNNGVVDDSQLPKDRFSAERLKGVDSTLKIQPAKLEDSAVYLCASSFGLGGTEAFFGQGTRLTVV.

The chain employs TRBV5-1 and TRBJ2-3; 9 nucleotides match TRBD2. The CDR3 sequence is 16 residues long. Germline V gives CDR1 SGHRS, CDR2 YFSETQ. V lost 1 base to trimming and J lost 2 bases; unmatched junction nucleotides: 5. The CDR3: CASSLSAGGNTDTQYF. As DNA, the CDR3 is TGCGCCAGCAGCTTGTCTGCGGGAGGGAACACAGATACGCAGTATTTT.

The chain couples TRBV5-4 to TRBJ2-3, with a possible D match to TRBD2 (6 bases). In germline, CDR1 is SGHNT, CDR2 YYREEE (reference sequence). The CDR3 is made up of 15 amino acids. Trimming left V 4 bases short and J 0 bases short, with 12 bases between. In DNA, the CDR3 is TGTGCCAGCAGCCCGAGGAGCGGGAGCACAGATACGCAGTATTTT. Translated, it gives CASSPRSGSTDTQYF. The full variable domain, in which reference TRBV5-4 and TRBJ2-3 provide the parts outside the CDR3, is ETGVTQSPTHLIKTRGQQVTLRCSSQSGHNTVSWYQQALGQGPQFIFQYYREEENGRGNFPPRFSGLQFPNYSSELNVNALELDDSALYLCASSPRSGSTDTQYFGPGTRLTVL.

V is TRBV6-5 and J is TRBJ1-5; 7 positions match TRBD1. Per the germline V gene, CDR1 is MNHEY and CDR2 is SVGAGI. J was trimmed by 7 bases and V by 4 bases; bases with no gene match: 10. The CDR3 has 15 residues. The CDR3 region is CASSSRGLGEQPQHF. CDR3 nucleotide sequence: TGTGCCAGCAGTTCAAGGGGGCTAGGAGAACAGCCCCAGCATTTT.

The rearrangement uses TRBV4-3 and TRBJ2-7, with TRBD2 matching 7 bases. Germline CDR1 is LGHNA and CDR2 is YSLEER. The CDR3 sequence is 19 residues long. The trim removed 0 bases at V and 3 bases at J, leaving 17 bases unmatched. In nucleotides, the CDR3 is TGCGCCAGCAGCCAAGATCGGGGAGAGTGGGAGGGCCCAAACTACGAGCAGTACTTC. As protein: CASSQDRGEWEGPNYEQYF.

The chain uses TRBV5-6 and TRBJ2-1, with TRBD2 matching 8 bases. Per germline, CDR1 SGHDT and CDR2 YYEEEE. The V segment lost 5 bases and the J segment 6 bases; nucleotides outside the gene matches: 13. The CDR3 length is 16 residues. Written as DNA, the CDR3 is TGTGCCAGCAGACGGAACGCCGGGACTAGTGTCAATGAGCAGTTCTTC. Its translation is CASRRNAGTSVNEQFF. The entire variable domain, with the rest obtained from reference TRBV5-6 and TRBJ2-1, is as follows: DAGVTQSPTHLIKTRGQQVTLRCSPKSGHDTVSWYQQALGQGPQFIFQYYEEEERQRGNFPDRFSGHQFPNYSSELNVNALLLGDSALYLCASRRNAGTSVNEQFFGPGTRLTVL.

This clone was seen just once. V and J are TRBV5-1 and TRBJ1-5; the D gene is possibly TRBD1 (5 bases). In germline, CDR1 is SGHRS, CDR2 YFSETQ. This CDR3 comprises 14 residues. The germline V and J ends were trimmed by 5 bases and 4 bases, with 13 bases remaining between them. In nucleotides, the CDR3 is TGCGCCAGCAGAGTAGGGGTCGATAATCAGCCCCAGCATTTT. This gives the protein CASRVGVDNQPQHF. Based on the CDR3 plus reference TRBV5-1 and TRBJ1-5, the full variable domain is KAGVTQTPRYLIKTRGQQVTLSCSPISGHRSVSWYQQTPGQGLQFLFEYFSETQRNKGNFPGRFSGRQFSNSRSEMNVSTLELGDSALYLCASRVGVDNQPQHFGDGTRLSIL.

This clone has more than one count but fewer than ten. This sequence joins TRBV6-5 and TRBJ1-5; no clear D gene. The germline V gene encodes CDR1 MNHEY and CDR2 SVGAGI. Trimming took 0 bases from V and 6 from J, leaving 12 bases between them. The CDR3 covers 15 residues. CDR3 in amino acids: CASSYSGGSGQPQHF. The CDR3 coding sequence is TGTGCCAGCAGTTACTCGGGCGGGTCGGGTCAGCCCCAGCATTTT.

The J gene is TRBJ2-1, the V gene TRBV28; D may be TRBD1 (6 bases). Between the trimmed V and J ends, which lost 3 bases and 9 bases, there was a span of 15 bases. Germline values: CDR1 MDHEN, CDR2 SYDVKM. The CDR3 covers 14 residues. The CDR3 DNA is TGTGCCAGCAGTTTTCCACAGGGTCTTGGTGAGCAGTTCTTC. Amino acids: CASSFPQGLGEQFF.

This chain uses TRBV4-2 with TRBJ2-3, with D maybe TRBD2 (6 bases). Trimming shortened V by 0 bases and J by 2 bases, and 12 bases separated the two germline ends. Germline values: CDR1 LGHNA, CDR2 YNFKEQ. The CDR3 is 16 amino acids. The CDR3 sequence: CASSQDKDYPTDTQYF. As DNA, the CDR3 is TGTGCCAGCAGCCAAGACAAGGACTACCCCACAGATACGCAGTATTTT.